The 17 T cell receptor beta chains below all came from one sample that was sequenced in a study of CD8+ T cells in alopecia areata. The authors extracted RNA and reverse transcribed it into cDNA as the sequencing template. Generated by immunoSEQ multiplex PCR, the TCRdb table keeps only in-frame clones and is missing some. The data show 200,000 or so clones, approximately 53% seen once. Material: CD8+ T cells sorted from blood. The receptors originated from a human donor in good health.

This chain joins TRBV9 and TRBJ2-2; 11 bases line up with TRBD2. Germline V gene lookup returns CDR1 SGDLS and CDR2 YYNGEE. V gave up 4 bases and J gave up 8 bases; unmatched junction bases: 7. CDR3 length: 15 amino acids. Here the CDR3 DNA reads TGTGCCAGCAGCCCGAGACTAGCGGGGTTAGGGGAGCTGTTTTTT. It codes for CASSPRLAGLGELFF.

Concerning this clone: A much larger clone is a single base away; this may be a read error. The chain joins TRBV13 to TRBJ1-2; D may be TRBD1 (5 bases). CDR3 length: 10 residues. Per the germline V gene, CDR1 is PRHDT and CDR2 is FYEKMQ (reference sequence). The V gene lost 9 bases and the J gene lost 7 bases, with 9 bases spanning the gap. The CDR3 coding sequence is TGTGCCAGTCAGGGAGGTGGCTACACCTTC. It codes for CASQGGGYTF. Looking up the rest from reference TRBV13 and TRBJ1-2 gives the full variable domain: AAGVIQSPRHLIKEKRETATLKCYPIPRHDTVYWYQQGPGQDPQFLISFYEKMQSDKGSIPDRFSAQQFSDYHSELNMSSLELGDSALYFCASQGGGYTFGSGTRLTVV.

This clone was observed a few times. The chain links TRBV30 to TRBJ1-2, with D uncertain. The V end was cut by 0 bases, the J end by 7 bases, with 9 bases between. The CDR3 has 12 residues. Germline CDR1 is GTSNPN and CDR2 is SVGIG (reference sequence). The chain's CDR3 is CAWSVLGSGYTF. The CDR3 DNA follows: TGTGCCTGGAGTGTACTGGGGTCTGGCTACACCTTC.

For the CDR3, the DNA is TGCAGCGTTGATTGGGCAGGGGGCGAATCCTACGAGCAGTACTTC. It yields the protein CSVDWAGGESYEQYF. The rearrangement joins TRBV29-1 to TRBJ2-7; TRBD1 aligns across 8 bases. Unmatched junction bases numbered 8, after V lost 3 bases and J lost 1 base. The V gene's germline CDR1 is SQVTM and CDR2 ANQGSEA. This CDR3 is built from 15 residues.

This clone was observed a single time. The gene calls are TRBV29-1 and TRBJ2-2; D call uncertain. The CDR3 has 14 residues. CDR1 is SQVTM, CDR2 ANQGSEA, per germline. V was cut by 6 bases and J by 1 base, with 12 bases left in between. The CDR3 region has the DNA TGCAGCGTCGAGACATCCCTGAACACCGGGGAGCTGTTTTTT. Amino acids: CSVETSLNTGELFF.

This clone has only a few counts. The chain combines TRBV9 with TRBJ2-1, with D possibly TRBD2 on 6 matching bases. The CDR3 contains 15 residues. Germline V gene data show CDR1 as SGDLS and CDR2 as YYNGEE. Between the trimmed V and J ends, which lost 3 bases and 2 bases, there was a span of 12 bases. The CDR3 region has the DNA TGTGCCAGCAGCGCTGGGGACTGGGCCTACAATGAGCAGTTCTTC. This codes for CASSAGDWAYNEQFF.

The chain uses TRBV27 and TRBJ1-5; D perhaps matches TRBD1 (5 bases). Trimming pared 6 bases from V and 4 bases from J, leaving 13 bases between. Germline values: CDR1 MNHEY, CDR2 SMNVEV (reference sequence). The CDR3 is 14 amino acids. CDR3 loop: CASSPGTENQPQHF. In nucleotides, the CDR3 is TGTGCCAGCAGCCCTGGGACGGAGAATCAGCCCCAGCATTTT.

The table lists this clone with a count of one. The rearrangement joins TRBV4-1 to TRBJ2-3; D is tentatively TRBD1 or TRBD2 (5 bases each). Germline V lookup: CDR1 MGHRA, CDR2 YSYEKL. Between the trimmed V and J ends, which lost 3 bases and 5 bases, there was a span of 9 bases. The CDR3 is made up of 13 amino acids. CDR3 region: CASSQGPGDTQYF. The CDR3 nucleotides are TGCGCCAGCAGCCAGGGACCGGGAGATACGCAGTATTTT.

CDR3 nucleotides: TGCGCGAGTGCGGGCGGGGGCACCGGGGAGCTGTTTTTT. The encoded protein is CASAGGGTGELFF. The chain recombines TRBV4-1 with TRBJ2-2; 7 nucleotides line up with TRBD2. From germline, CDR1 is MGHRA and CDR2 YSYEKL. CDR3 length: 13 residues.

This rearrangement joins TRBV5-4 to TRBJ2-3; D is uncertain. V lost 1 base and J 6 bases, leaving 9 bases between the germline ends. Germline V CDR1 and CDR2: SGHNT, YYREEE (reference sequence). The CDR3 loop spans 13 amino acids. CDR3 sequence reads: CASSLWNGDTQYF. The CDR3 DNA reads TGTGCCAGCAGCTTGTGGAACGGGGATACGCAGTATTTT.

This clone was found many times. V and J are TRBV15 and TRBJ2-1; D is tentatively TRBD1 or TRBD2 (6 bases each). The V end lost 0 bases, the J end lost 4 bases, and 16 bases lay between the germline ends. CDR1 and CDR2 from the germline V gene are LNHNV and YYDKDF (reference sequence). The CDR3 runs 17 residues. CDR3 bases: TGTGCCACCAGCAGAGATGGAAGGGGGGAACCTTACAATGAGCAGTTCTTC. This sequence encodes CATSRDGRGEPYNEQFF.

The rearrangement joins TRBV7-2 to TRBJ1-5; no firm D call. Between the trimmed V and J ends, which lost 4 bases and 7 bases, there was a span of 17 bases. This CDR3 has 15 amino acids. Germline V lookup: CDR1 SGHTA, CDR2 FQGNSA. The CDR3 protein is CASSSTEVFAQPQHF. CDR3 in DNA: TGTGCCAGCAGCTCCACCGAGGTATTCGCCCAGCCCCAGCATTTT.

This clone was seen a few times. V is TRBV7-9 and J is TRBJ1-1, with 7 nucleotides matching TRBD1. The ends lost 3 bases at V and 4 bases at J; junction bases unmatched: 11. This CDR3 region has 16 residues. Germline V gene sequence: CDR1 SEHNR, CDR2 FQNEAQ (reference sequence). The CDR3 DNA is TGTGCCAGCAGCTTTTTCCTAGGGGGCCGGGCCACTGAAGCTTTCTTT. Encoded protein: CASSFFLGGRATEAFF. Supplemented by reference TRBV7-9 and TRBJ1-1, the full variable domain reads DTGVSQNPRHKITKRGQNVTFRCDPISEHNRLYWYRQTLGQGPEFLTYFQNEAQLEKSRLLSDRFSAERPKGSFSTLEIQRTEQGDSAMYLCASSFFLGGRATEAFFGQGTRLTVV.

This clone has a handful of counts. V is TRBV19 and J is TRBJ2-1; 10 positions match TRBD1. Unmatched junction bases numbered 4, after V lost 3 bases and J lost 5 bases. This CDR3 comprises 15 residues. CDR1 LNHDA and CDR2 SQIVND come from the germline V gene (reference sequence). DNA for the CDR3: TGTGCCAGTAGTATCGGGACAGGGGTGCACAATGAGCAGTTCTTC. The encoded protein is CASSIGTGVHNEQFF. Combining the CDR3 with reference TRBV19 and TRBJ2-1 gives the whole variable domain DGGITQSPKYLFRKEGQNVTLSCEQNLNHDAMYWYRQDPGQGLRLIYYSQIVNDFQKGDIAEGYSVSREKKESFPLTVTSAQKNPTAFYLCASSIGTGVHNEQFFGPGTRLTVL.

A few counts support this clone. This sequence joins TRBV9 and TRBJ1-1, with D unresolved. The germline V gene has CDR1 SGDLS and CDR2 YYNGEE. The V gene lost 2 bases and the J gene lost 5 bases, with 10 bases spanning the gap. CDR3 size: 13 residues. The CDR3 coding sequence is TGTGCCAGCAGCGTTCATGTCGGGACTGAAGCTTTCTTT. Amino acids: CASSVHVGTEAFF.

The chain carries TRBV7-9 and TRBJ1-2, with D perhaps TRBD1 (5 bases). The ends were cut back, 10 bases at V and 10 bases at J, with 16 bases in the middle. The CDR3 totals 11 residues. Germline V gene lookup returns CDR1 SEHNR and CDR2 FQNEAQ (reference sequence). CDR3 sequence reads: CAIEIGAVYTF. DNA of the CDR3: TGTGCCATCGAGATAGGGGCCGTCTACACCTTC.

J is TRBJ2-1 and V is TRBV9; TRBD1 matches at 7 bases. Trimming removed 3 bases from V and 0 bases from J; junction bases left unmatched: 6. Germline assignment: CDR1 SGDLS and CDR2 YYNGEE. The CDR3 consists of 16 residues. CDR3 nucleotide sequence: TGTGCCAGCAGCGCTAACCAGGGGGACTCCTACAATGAGCAGTTCTTC. Encoded protein: CASSANQGDSYNEQFF.